The text below deals with one TCR beta chain. Its specificity is not known. Losses at the gene ends were 6 bases for V and 4 bases for J; bases not matched to a gene: 10. The CDR3 covers 15 residues. Germline loops: CDR1 LNHDA, CDR2 SQIVND (reference sequence). This table comes from immunoSEQ multiplex PCR, and its TCRdb copy is limited to in-frame clones, with some not included. The sample yields some 70,000 clones, 82% seen once. The sample is drawn from a study of T cell responses to AZD1222 COVID-19 vaccine. Overall study results and limits: The number of AZD1222 recipients seropositive at baseline was only five to seven. Repertoire sampling occurred only after the peak T cell response. In a largely white British group with more females than males, clonal diversity was possibly underestimated. Spike-specific TCR breadth and depth went up after people got two AZD1222 doses.

The material was peripheral blood, obtained on day 0 of AZD1222 vaccination. This receptor was taken from an adult in good health. This chain joins TRBV19 and TRBJ1-2; 8 nucleotides line up with TRBD1. This CDR3 reads CASSLDRDDVYGYTF. Written as DNA, the CDR3 is TGTGCCAGTAGCCTGGACAGGGATGATGTCTATGGCTACACCTTC.